This T cell receptor (beta chain) was observed in a study of blood T cell repertoires in COVID-19 (dated by TCRdb to between 2020 and 2021). With regard to the full study: Samples from collaborators originated in the United States, Italy and Spain and spanned both the acute and convalescent phases of COVID-19. The material from the prospective study consisted of cDNA or gDNA derived from T cells, B-cell-depleted T cells, or PBMCs. Deeply sampled blood TCRbeta repertoires from subjects exposed to, actively infected with, or recovered from COVID-19 were included in the dataset. A freely available public database, intended as a resource for researchers studying the immune response to SARS-CoV-2, is where the repertoires were released. Samples came from the ongoing ImmuneRACE study (first 160 participants) plus 1,254 subjects from 6 global collaborators. Nearly every sample came with metadata listing a de-identified subject ID, COVID-19 status, age in years and sex. Where available, HLA class I and class II types were taken from metadata supplied by the sample provider and were not determined by assay-based typing.

TCRbeta CDR3 regions were amplified from genomic DNA by means of the immunoSEQ Assay, a bias-controlled multiplex PCR. On the authors' methods: The number of nucleated cells in each sample was estimated by amplification of reference gene primers within the assay. To quantify the absolute abundance of each unique TCRbeta CDR3 rearrangement, sequence reads were collapsed and filtered. For each sample, productive Simpson clonality was calculated as the square root of Simpson's diversity index across productive rearrangements. Sourced from immuneACCESS, this table was stored by TCRdb with only in-frame sequences that have V and J called. A share of the clones is absent; for the studies checked, an unresolved V gene accounts for under half, and the remainder has no known explanation. The DNA was the basis for D and trimming; V, J and clone size are from that table. This sample gives under 300,000 clones in total; over 80% of them show up just once. More than 1.5% of the sample rests with the top ten.

Findings and caveats that apply to the study as a whole: Clinical and demographic metadata were provided uncurated, with the amount varying by source and participant.

Samples from volunteer blood donors who had recovered from COVID-19 were contributed by a second Seattle source. Whole blood was collected in K2EDTA tubes by collaborating institutions according to the institutions' own protocols. For TCRbeta analysis, collaborators shipped samples in one of three forms: frozen whole blood, isolated PBMCs, or DNA extracted from either of those sample types. CDR1 and CDR2 were assigned from the germline V gene (reference sequence) as LGHDT and YNNKEL. V sheds 4 bases and J sheds 9 bases, leaving 16 bases between their ends. The CDR3 sequence holds 14 residues, the cysteine and phenylalanine included. The retained sequence is limited to the CDR3, 42 bases, with the frame set at the first base. On this clone itself: The antigen it recognizes is unknown. Within one base of it there is no much larger clone, and no base qualities were kept.

The clonotype originates from a man aged 25 to 45 who had recovered from COVID-19. Rearrangement joined TRBV3-1 (or the pseudogene TRBV3-2) to TRBJ2-1, and TRBD2 may be the D gene, going by 6 matching bases. The specimen was peripheral blood. Read as DNA, the sequence is TGTGCCAGCAGCCCCGCCCTTCGGGGGAGTGAGCAGTTCTTC. The translation is CASSPALRGSEQFF.